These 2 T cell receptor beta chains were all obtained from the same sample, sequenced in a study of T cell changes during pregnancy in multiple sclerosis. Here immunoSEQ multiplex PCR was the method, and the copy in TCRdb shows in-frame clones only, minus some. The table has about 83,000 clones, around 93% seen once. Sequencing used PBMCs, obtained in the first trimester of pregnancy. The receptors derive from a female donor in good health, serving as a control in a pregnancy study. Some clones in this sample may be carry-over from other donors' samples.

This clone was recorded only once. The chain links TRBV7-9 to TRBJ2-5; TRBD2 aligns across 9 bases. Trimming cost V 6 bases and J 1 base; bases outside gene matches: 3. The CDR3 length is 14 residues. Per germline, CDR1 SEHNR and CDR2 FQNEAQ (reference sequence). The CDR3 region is CASRSSGAQETQYF. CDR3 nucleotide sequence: TGTGCCAGCAGGTCTAGCGGGGCCCAAGAGACCCAGTACTTC.

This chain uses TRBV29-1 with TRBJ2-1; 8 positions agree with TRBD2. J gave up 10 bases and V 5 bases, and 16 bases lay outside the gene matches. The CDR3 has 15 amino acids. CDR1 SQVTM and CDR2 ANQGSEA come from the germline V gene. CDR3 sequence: CSVPIIVSGKGEQFF. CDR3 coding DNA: TGCAGCGTTCCAATCATCGTTAGCGGGAAGGGGGAGCAGTTCTTC.